These 21 T cell receptor beta chains originate from one sample sequenced in a study of beta chain features in type 1 diabetes. cDNA synthesis used the whole RNA isolate, giving expressed TCRB sequences. Measured with immunoSEQ multiplex PCR; TCRdb has only the in-frame clones, and not every one. The table lists 810,000 or so clones, 15% to 20% of them singletons. Source material: naive CD4+ T cells from blood. The receptors here all came from a woman in her late teens or twenties in good health.

Only one count was recorded for this clone. The chain joins TRBV18 to TRBJ2-1, with D hard to call. The CDR3 length is 13 residues. Trimming took 3 bases from V and 3 from J, leaving 6 bases between them. Germline assignment: CDR1 KGHSH and CDR2 LQKENI. CDR3 bases: TGTGCCAGCTCACCTTCAGACTACAATGAGCAGTTCTTC. Translated, it gives CASSPSDYNEQFF.

CDR3 sequence reads: CASSQEGQNNQPQHF. In nucleotides, the CDR3 is TGTGCCAGCAGCCAAGAAGGACAGAACAATCAGCCCCAGCATTTT. The genes are TRBV4-2 and TRBJ1-5; a weak D match, TRBD1 (6 bases). The CDR3 sequence is 15 residues long. The germline V gene encodes CDR1 LGHNA and CDR2 YNFKEQ. V lost 0 bases and J lost 3, with 9 bases in between.

The chain carries TRBV18 and TRBJ1-2; D might be TRBD1 (5 bases). V gave up 3 bases and J gave up 4 bases, with 9 bases separating them. CDR1 and CDR2 from the germline V gene are KGHSH and LQKENI. The CDR3 loop spans 13 amino acids. The CDR3 loop reads CASSPAGPYGYTF. CDR3 DNA sequence: TGTGCCAGCTCACCGGCAGGGCCCTATGGCTACACCTTC.

This clone was observed a few times. V usage is TRBV5-1 and J usage is TRBJ1-6, with D possibly being TRBD1 (5 bases). Germline loops: CDR1 SGHRS, CDR2 YFSETQ. V lost 4 bases and J lost 7, with 15 bases in between. This CDR3 contains 15 residues. CDR3 DNA: TGCGCCAGCAGCGCGCAGGGACTCTCGAATTCACCCCTCCACTTT. This gives the protein CASSAQGLSNSPLHF.

A few counts support this clone. The chain has TRBV19 and TRBJ2-1; TRBD1 matches at 8 bases. This CDR3 is built from 17 residues. Trimming removed 1 base from V and 5 bases from J; junction bases left unmatched: 10. Germline V gives CDR1 LNHDA, CDR2 SQIVND (reference sequence). The CDR3, as DNA: TGTGCCAGTAGTATAGGCGGCGCAGGGGGCAGAAACAATGAGCAGTTCTTC. This sequence encodes CASSIGGAGGRNNEQFF.

J is TRBJ2-7 and V is TRBV30, with D hard to call. Trimming took off 2 bases at V and 2 bases at J, with 16 bases between the two ends. Germline CDR1 and CDR2: GTSNPN and SVGIG (reference sequence). The CDR3 is 15 residues long. The CDR3 loop is CAWSSRIRTAYEQYF. The CDR3 DNA is TGTGCCTGGAGTTCCAGAATTAGGACGGCCTACGAGCAGTACTTC.

The J gene is TRBJ2-2, the V gene TRBV10-3; perhaps D is TRBD1 or TRBD2 (5 bases each). CDR1 and CDR2 from the germline V gene are ENHRY and SYGVKD. V was shortened by 1 base and J by 1 base, with 13 bases between the two germline ends. CDR3 size: 17 residues. As DNA, the CDR3 is TGTGCCATCAGTGAGTACGGGGACCAAGAGAACACCGGGGAGCTGTTTTTT. Its translation is CAISEYGDQENTGELFF.

This chain links TRBV9 with TRBJ2-6, with TRBD2 as a possible D gene (6 bases). Trimming shortened V by 4 bases and J by 1 base, and 9 bases separated the two germline ends. Per the germline V gene, CDR1 is SGDLS and CDR2 is YYNGEE. The CDR3 sequence is 15 residues long. The CDR3 sequence: CASSLGGSGANVLTF. CDR3 DNA sequence: TGTGCCAGCAGCCTGGGGGGATCTGGGGCCAACGTCCTGACTTTC. Based on the CDR3 plus reference TRBV9 and TRBJ2-6, the full variable domain is DSGVTQTPKHLITATGQRVTLRCSPRSGDLSVYWYQQSLDQGLQFLIQYYNGEERAKGNILERFSAQQFPDLHSELNLSSLELGDSALYFCASSLGGSGANVLTFGAGSRLTVL.

Regarding this clone: This sample includes further DNA sequences coding for the same CDR3. The DNA for the CDR3 is TGTGCCACCAGCAGAGTTGGGGCCGGGGAGCTGTTTTTT. Translation gives CATSRVGAGELFF. V gene TRBV15 combines with J gene TRBJ2-2, with unresolved D. The CDR3 is 13 residues long. V lost 1 base, J lost 6 bases, and 6 bases lay in between. Germline loops: CDR1 LNHNV, CDR2 YYDKDF (reference sequence).

This rearrangement joins TRBV5-4 to TRBJ2-1, with 10 bases aligning to TRBD2. The CDR3 runs to 17 residues. With V trimmed by 5 bases and J by 4 bases, 12 bases remained unmatched. CDR1 is SGHNT, CDR2 YYREEE, per germline (reference sequence). DNA of the CDR3: TGTGCCAGCAGATTCGGATTTACTAGCGGGACTTACAATGAGCAGTTCTTC. Translating gives CASRFGFTSGTYNEQFF. Full variable domain (missing parts from reference TRBV5-4 and TRBJ2-1): ETGVTQSPTHLIKTRGQQVTLRCSSQSGHNTVSWYQQALGQGPQFIFQYYREEENGRGNFPPRFSGLQFPNYSSELNVNALELDDSALYLCASRFGFTSGTYNEQFFGPGTRLTVL.

This clone was seen only a few times. This rearrangement joins TRBV5-4 to TRBJ1-2; the match to TRBD1 covers 7 bases. Germline CDR1 is SGHNT and CDR2 is YYREEE (reference sequence). This CDR3 comprises 12 residues. Trimming at V came to 3 bases and at J to 7 bases, leaving 3 bases not matched to a gene. CDR3 nucleotide sequence: TGTGCCAGCAGCTCGGGACAGTCTGGCTACACCTTC. Translation: CASSSGQSGYTF.

This clone was observed a few times. The V gene is TRBV7-3, the J gene TRBJ2-3; no clear D. This CDR3 is 13 amino acids long. Germline assignment: CDR1 SGHTA and CDR2 FQGTGA. V was pared by 0 bases and J by 2 bases, with 3 bases between. The chain's CDR3 is CASSLTHTDTQYF. In DNA form, the CDR3 reads TGTGCCAGCAGCTTAACCCACACAGATACGCAGTATTTT.

This clone occurred a few times. The chain recombines TRBV9 with TRBJ2-5, with no clear D. The germline V gene encodes CDR1 SGDLS and CDR2 YYNGEE. With 4 bases removed from V and 4 bases from J, the gap between germline ends came to 11 bases. This CDR3 is built from 13 residues. The CDR3 bases are TGTGCCAGCAGCCCCCGGAACCTAGAGACCCAGTACTTC. Its protein product is CASSPRNLETQYF. The whole variable domain, filled in from reference TRBV9 and TRBJ2-5, reads DSGVTQTPKHLITATGQRVTLRCSPRSGDLSVYWYQQSLDQGLQFLIQYYNGEERAKGNILERFSAQQFPDLHSELNLSSLELGDSALYFCASSPRNLETQYFGPGTRLLVL.

This clone was seen more than once but under ten times. The V gene is TRBV5-1, the J gene TRBJ2-6; D is uncertain. Germline CDR1 reads SGHRS; CDR2 reads YFSETQ. This CDR3 region has 13 residues. With 7 bases removed from V and 12 bases from J, the gap between germline ends came to 17 bases. The CDR3: CASSTTDSPVLTF. CDR3 nucleotides: TGCGCCAGCTCAACCACAGATTCCCCCGTCCTGACTTTC. Looking up the rest from reference TRBV5-1 and TRBJ2-6 gives the full variable domain: KAGVTQTPRYLIKTRGQQVTLSCSPISGHRSVSWYQQTPGQGLQFLFEYFSETQRNKGNFPGRFSGRQFSNSRSEMNVSTLELGDSALYLCASSTTDSPVLTFGAGSRLTVL.

This clone was picked up a small number of times. The V call is TRBV27, the J call TRBJ2-5, with unresolved D. The CDR3 totals 14 residues. Trimming stripped 6 bases from V and 2 bases from J, with 13 bases between. The germline CDR1 and CDR2 sequences are MNHEY and SMNVEV (reference sequence). CDR3 region: CASRNRTDQETQYF. In nucleotides, the CDR3 is TGTGCCAGCAGGAACCGTACGGATCAAGAGACCCAGTACTTC.

The table lists this clone with a few counts. V is TRBV18 and J is TRBJ2-5; 10 bases line up with TRBD2. Looked up from germline, CDR1 is KGHSH and CDR2 is LQKENI. Trimming removed 5 bases from V and 4 bases from J; junction bases left unmatched: 7. This CDR3 contains 15 residues. The CDR3 nucleotides are TGTGCCAGCTCAAGCCTAGCGGGAGCCGCAGAGACCCAGTACTTC. It translates to CASSSLAGAAETQYF.

As concerns this clone: Since the CDR3 does not end with the conserved phenylalanine or tryptophan, this likely comes from a read error. The CDR3 DNA sequence: TGTGCCAGCAGCTCCAGAAGGAGACAGGACCTAGCCAAAAACATTCAGTACTCC. Protein product: CASSSRRRQDLAKNIQYS. The V gene is TRBV11-2, the J gene TRBJ2-4; D may be TRBD1 (6 bases). This CDR3 has 18 residues. V was clipped by 4 bases and J by 0 bases, with 19 bases between them. The germline V gene encodes CDR1 SGHAT and CDR2 FQNNGV.

This clone was counted between two and nine times. The V call is TRBV2, the J call TRBJ1-5, with D unresolved. Germline-derived CDR1 and CDR2 are SNHLY and FYNNEI. Trimming took off 3 bases at V and 6 bases at J, with 9 bases between the two ends. The CDR3 totals 13 residues. The CDR3 DNA reads as TGTGCCAGCAGTGATTTAGTTGGTCAGCCCCAGCATTTT. It yields the protein CASSDLVGQPQHF.

The chain links TRBV11-3 to TRBJ2-3; no reliable D call. The CDR3 runs 13 residues. V lost 5 bases and J lost 6, with 12 bases in between. The germline V gene has CDR1 SGHNT and CDR2 YENEEA. The CDR3 region has the DNA TGTGCCAGCAGCCAAAGCCAGGCCGATACGCAGTATTTT. Translation: CASSQSQADTQYF.

The sample holds a few counts of this clone. This chain links TRBV6-5 with TRBJ2-2, with D perhaps TRBD1 (5 bases). Trimming took off 6 bases at V and 4 bases at J, with 12 bases between the two ends. Per germline, CDR1 MNHEY and CDR2 SVGAGI. There are 14 residues in the CDR3. CDR3 DNA: TGTGCCAGCAGCTGGGGCCGAAGCACCGGGGAGCTGTTTTTT. It encodes CASSWGRSTGELFF.

This clone was detected a few times. The V gene is TRBV7-2, the J gene TRBJ2-2; tentatively, D is TRBD1 (5 bases). Trimming shortened V by 3 bases and J by 0 bases, and 8 bases separated the two germline ends. From germline, CDR1 is SGHTA and CDR2 FQGNSA. The CDR3 is 15 residues long. As DNA, the CDR3 is TGTGCCAGCAGCTTGGAGACAGCGAACACCGGGGAGCTGTTTTTT. It specifies CASSLETANTGELFF. Looking up the rest from reference TRBV7-2 and TRBJ2-2 gives the full variable domain: GAGVSQSPSNKVTEKGKDVELRCDPISGHTALYWYRQSLGQGLEFLIYFQGNSAPDKSGLPSDRFSAERTGGSVSTLTIQRTQQEDSAVYLCASSLETANTGELFFGEGSRLTVL.